Detailed here is one T cell receptor beta chain. Its antigen is as yet unknown. Nominally healthy donors provided the samples, though records likely missed some immune exposures. The record originates from a study of cytomegalovirus exposure and HLA in healthy donors. General study findings and limits: A missense DCLRE1C variant was associated with V- and J-gene trimming of TCR beta chains in a later analysis, and an independent cohort replicated the association. Productive rates of about 87% or about 30% were seen for most TCR beta V segments in an earlier analysis.

The CDR3 runs to 14 residues. Per germline, CDR1 LNHNV and CDR2 YYDKDF (reference sequence). V was clipped by 7 bases and J by 2 bases; unmatched bases: 8. PCR involved 60 Vbeta and 13 Jbeta primers. Profiling relied on immunoSEQ multiplex PCR, and the TCRdb table lists in-frame clones only, not all of them. The ten most abundant clones cover 6.8% of a sample with 90,000 to 130,000 clones. The rearrangement links TRBV15 to TRBJ2-7, with 7 bases lining up with TRBD2. The sample was PBMCs. The source of this sequence is a man between 35 and 55 years old in good health and CMV-seropositive. CDR3 amino acids: CATTRDYKAYEQYF. In nucleotides, the CDR3 is TGTGCCACCACCCGGGACTACAAGGCCTACGAGCAGTACTTC.